This T cell receptor (beta chain) came from a study of radiation and T cells in renal cell carcinoma. The assay was immunoSEQ multiplex PCR, and TCRdb's table has in-frame clones only and misses some. This sample has 150,000 to 200,000 clones, with around 89% found just once. In germline, CDR1 is KGHSH, CDR2 LQKENI. V lost 3 bases and J lost 6; bases outside the gene matches: 8. There are 14 residues in the CDR3. This clone has a single count. Its antigen is unidentified. As for time point: blood 4 weeks post-SBRT, at nephrectomy. Treatment here: 15 Gy SBRT to primary tumor, nephrectomy 4 weeks later. The patient's renal cell carcinoma had clear cell pathology. Study-level results: Top tumor clonotypes rose in blood 2 weeks post-radiation, then contracted. Without pretreatment biopsies, baseline tumor clonotype presence was undetermined.

The chain is built from TRBV18 and TRBJ2-7; 7 positions agree with TRBD1. The sample was blood, taken from a patient whose treatment included radiotherapy and nephrectomy. The TCR comes from a woman in her forties or fifties with renal cell carcinoma. CDR3 sequence: CASSPDRATGEQYF. In DNA form, the CDR3 reads TGTGCCAGCTCACCCGACAGGGCAACGGGCGAGCAGTACTTC.